These 19 T cell receptor beta chains were all obtained from the same sample, sequenced in a study of post-analysis software for immune sequencing data. Whole-study results and caveats: Controls had lower frequencies than patients of roughly five TRBV segments, which included TRBV5-6, TRBV5-1 and TRBV20-1.

Their antigens remain unidentified. Presence of unique molecular identifiers characterized the TCR beta cDNA libraries. Via MiXCR, TCRdb re-called the PCR reads, giving one row per CDR3 protein. Of about 770,000 distinct CDR3 sequences in the sample, around 46% were seen once. The sequenced sample was blood. These receptors came from a girl under 18 with multiple sclerosis.

V usage is TRBV4-2 and J usage is TRBJ2-2; 7 bases match TRBD2. Germline V lookup: CDR1 LGHNA, CDR2 YNFKEQ. J was trimmed by 5 bases and V by 1 base; bases with no gene match: 4. The CDR3 is 15 residues long. The CDR3 DNA follows: TGTGCCAGCAGCCAAGGCCTCGGGGGGACCGGGGAGCTGTTTTTT. Its translation is CASSQGLGGTGELFF.

The genes are TRBV29-1 and TRBJ2-3; the D gene is possibly TRBD2 (5 bases). The CDR3 length is 13 residues. The germline V and J ends were trimmed by 1 base and 7 bases, with 12 bases remaining between them. Per germline, CDR1 SQVTM and CDR2 ANQGSEA. The CDR3 DNA follows: TGCAGCGTTGAAGGGCTAGCCCTCAATACGCAGTATTTT. Residues: CSVEGLALNTQYF.

This clonotype was seen a few times. J is TRBJ2-4 and V is TRBV6-6; weak D call: TRBD1 (6 bases). Germline CDR1 reads MNHNY; CDR2 reads SVGAGI (reference sequence). This CDR3 has 15 residues. With 2 bases removed from V and 5 bases from J, the gap between germline ends came to 13 bases. CDR3 loop: CASSYTTGGENIQYF. The CDR3 DNA reads TGTGCCAGCAGTTACACGACAGGAGGAGAAAACATTCAGTACTTC.

This clonotype appeared a few times. The V call is TRBV20-1, the J call TRBJ2-3, with 7 bases identical to TRBD1. Germline V gene data show CDR1 as DFQATT and CDR2 as SNEGSKA (reference sequence). The J segment lost 0 bases and the V segment lost 3 bases, leaving 6 bases of the junction unmatched. This CDR3 is built from 15 residues. CDR3 residues: CSARMTGFSTDTQYF. The DNA of the CDR3 is TGCAGTGCTAGGATGACAGGGTTTAGCACAGATACGCAGTATTTT.

The V gene is TRBV29-1, the J gene TRBJ1-2; no definite D call. The CDR3 runs 16 residues. Trimming took 0 bases from V and 0 from J, leaving 14 bases between them. The germline gives CDR1 SQVTM, CDR2 ANQGSEA. The CDR3 protein is CSVEEGSLLANYGYTF. The CDR3 nucleotides are TGCAGCGTTGAAGAAGGGTCTCTCCTAGCTAACTATGGCTACACCTTC.

This clonotype was counted only a few times. The gene calls are TRBV14 and TRBJ1-2; the D gene is possibly TRBD1 (5 bases). Germline V gene sequence: CDR1 SGHDN, CDR2 FVKESK. The CDR3 totals 15 residues. Trimming took off 0 bases at V and 2 bases at J, with 10 bases between the two ends. The CDR3 nucleotides are TGTGCCAGCAGCCAAGAAACAGGCGCGAACTATGGCTACACCTTC. This sequence encodes CASSQETGANYGYTF.

The chain has TRBV6-5 and TRBJ1-6, with D possibly matching TRBD1 (6 bases). Trimming stripped 1 base from V and 7 bases from J, with 11 bases between. This CDR3 has 15 residues. Germline V gives CDR1 MNHEY, CDR2 SVGAGI. This chain's CDR3 is CASSYWGRANSPLHF. The CDR3 DNA is TGTGCCAGCAGTTACTGGGGGCGCGCCAATTCACCCCTCCACTTT.

This clonotype was seen only once. The chain carries TRBV6-5 and TRBJ2-4; tentatively, D is TRBD1 or TRBD2 (5 bases each). Germline CDR1 MNHEY, CDR2 SVGAGI. Between the trimmed V and J ends, which lost 5 bases and 13 bases, there was a span of 18 bases. The CDR3 is made up of 13 amino acids. In nucleotides, the CDR3 is TGTGCCAGCAGTCCTTGGGGGACGGAGGCCCAGTACTTC. It encodes CASSPWGTEAQYF.

This clonotype was seen just once. The chain joins TRBV12-3 or TRBV12-4 to TRBJ1-4; D unclear. The CDR3 covers 17 residues. The V gene lost 3 bases and the J gene lost 0 bases, with 14 bases spanning the gap. The CDR3 DNA reads as TGTGCCAGCAGTTTTGAAGGGAGAGCCACAACTAATGAAAAACTGTTTTTT. It yields the protein CASSFEGRATTNEKLFF.

V usage is TRBV7-9 and J usage is TRBJ1-6; D is unresolved. The CDR3 length is 13 residues. Germline CDR1 is SEHNR and CDR2 is FQNEAQ (reference sequence). V was pared by 4 bases and J by 7 bases, with 8 bases between. Written as DNA, the CDR3 is TGTGCCAGCAGCTCAAAGGGCAATTCACCCCTCCACTTT. Its protein is CASSSKGNSPLHF.

This chain joins TRBV7-2 and TRBJ2-5, with D possibly being TRBD1 (6 bases). Germline CDR1 SGHTA, CDR2 FQGNSA. This CDR3 region has 14 residues. The ends were cut back, 5 bases at V and 11 bases at J, with 21 bases in the middle. CDR3 in amino acids: CASSPRVTGGEQYF. The CDR3 coding sequence is TGTGCCAGCAGCCCAAGGGTGACAGGTGGAGAGCAGTACTTC.

CDR3 region: CASSQDGQGGNQPQHF. CDR3 DNA sequence: TGCGCCAGCAGCCAAGACGGACAGGGGGGCAATCAGCCCCAGCATTTT. V gene TRBV4-1 combines with J gene TRBJ1-5; TRBD1 matches at 10 bases. The junction had 1 base not matched to a gene; V was cut back by 0 bases and J by 2 bases. The germline CDR1 and CDR2 sequences are MGHRA and YSYEKL. The CDR3 contains 16 residues.

Notes on this clonotype: One end of the junction varies from germline; a read error may be responsible. The rearrangement uses TRBV12-3 or TRBV12-4 and TRBJ2-7; D could derive from TRBD1 or TRBD2 (5 bases each). The CDR3 contains 12 residues. CDR3 amino acids: CASSSSGRDQYF. Written as DNA, the CDR3 is TGTGCCAGTAGTTCCTCGGGTCGGGACCAGTACTTC.

The chain is built from TRBV7-8 and TRBJ2-4; D is possibly TRBD2 (6 bases). CDR3 length equals 18 residues. Trimming removed 2 bases at V and 5 bases at J, with 22 bases between. Germline-derived CDR1 and CDR2 are SGHVS and FQNEAQ. CDR3 coding DNA: TGTGCCAGCAGCTTATGGGGTGGGGGGAGATTGTGGGAAAACATTCAGTACTTC. It yields the protein CASSLWGGGRLWENIQYF.

The genes are TRBV6-2 or TRBV6-3 and TRBJ2-7; D call uncertain. The CDR3 spans 18 residues. Per the germline V gene, CDR1 is MNHEY and CDR2 is SVGEGT. V lost 6 bases and J lost 5, with 29 bases in between. In DNA form, the CDR3 reads TGTGCCAGCAGCCGCCCCATGGAGTTAGCTGGAACCAACCACGAGCAGTACTTC. This sequence encodes CASSRPMELAGTNHEQYF.

The V gene is TRBV20-1, the J gene TRBJ1-5; D might be TRBD1 (6 bases). The germline CDR1 and CDR2 sequences are DFQATT and SNEGSKA (reference sequence). V lost 6 bases, J lost 5 bases, and 17 bases lay in between. The CDR3 totals 14 residues. The CDR3 DNA is TGCAGTGCCCGATGGGGAGGGGGGGATCAGCCCCAGCATTTT. Residues: CSARWGGGDQPQHF.

The chain joins TRBV5-1 to TRBJ2-6; D remains unclear. The CDR3 runs 15 residues. Germline CDR1 SGHRS, CDR2 YFSETQ. Trimming left V 4 bases short and J 4 bases short, with 12 bases between. Written as DNA, the CDR3 is TGCGCCAGCAGCAGACACGCCGAGGGGGCCAACGTCCTGACTTTC. Encoded protein: CASSRHAEGANVLTF.

The chain recombines TRBV20-1 with TRBJ1-2; D remains unclear. CDR1 is DFQATT and CDR2 is SNEGSKA in the germline V gene (reference sequence). The V end lost 3 bases, the J end lost 1 base, and 6 bases lay between the germline ends. This CDR3 spans 12 amino acids. CDR3 coding DNA: TGCAGTGCTAGGAGAGATAACTATGGCTACACCTTC. Amino acid sequence: CSARRDNYGYTF.

This clonotype was counted only a few times. The rearrangement uses TRBV29-1 and TRBJ2-1, with 10 nucleotides matching TRBD2. Germline V CDR1 and CDR2: SQVTM, ANQGSEA. J gave up 7 bases and V 7 bases, and 13 bases lay outside the gene matches. The CDR3 loop spans 15 amino acids. The CDR3 reads CSGAHGIAGGNEQFF. The CDR3 region has the DNA TGCAGCGGTGCCCACGGAATAGCGGGAGGAAATGAGCAGTTCTTC.